This T cell receptor beta chain was found in a study of PD-1 blockade in classical Hodgkin lymphoma. Germline-derived CDR1 and CDR2 are SGHKS and YYEKEE (reference sequence). Trimming removed 3 bases from V and 0 bases from J, with 15 bases in between. The CDR3 runs 16 residues. General observations from the study: The study found complete responders had baseline diversity similar to newly diagnosed patients.

Repertoires were generated with immunoSEQ multiplex PCR, while TCRdb's copy carries only in-frame clones and drops some. The sample yields roughly 23,000 clones, about 65% seen once. Of note for this clone: Its antigen remains unknown.

Brentuximab vedotin exposure varied among the patients, all of whom had relapsed after autologous stem cell transplantation. Patients had relapsed/refractory classical Hodgkin lymphoma with complete response, partial response or progressive disease as best response. The rearrangement joins TRBV5-5 to TRBJ1-1; no firm D call. Sequencing was performed on peripheral blood mononuclear cells (PBMCs), taken at baseline. This receptor was taken from a human donor with classical Hodgkin lymphoma. CDR3 nucleotides: TGTGCCAGCAGCTGGCGGGTCGGGGAAATGAACACTGAAGCTTTCTTT. It yields the protein CASSWRVGEMNTEAFF.